The rows below give T cell receptor beta chains drawn from one sample of a study of cytomegalovirus exposure and HLA in healthy donors. The table came from immunoSEQ multiplex PCR; TCRdb's copy has only in-frame clones and leaves some out. Of 100,000 to 150,000 clones in the sample, roughly 73% were seen once. Sequences were obtained from PBMCs. The receptors were sampled from a man in his sixties in good health and CMV-seropositive. Each CDR3 is given with its conserved first and last residue. D genes are given only for firm matches. Clone size is shown for a subset of rows, as once, few, many or a class of expanded clone.

>TRBJ1-1|NA|NA|TRBV7-3
TGTGCCAGCAGCTTGGACAGCACAAACACTGAAGCTTTCTTT
CASSLDSTNTEAFF
>TRBJ1-5|NA|TRBD1|TRBV6-5
TGTGCCAGCAGTTACGGGACAGGGCAGCCCCAGCATTTT
CASSYGTGQPQHF
>TRBJ2-7|NA|NA|TRBV5-1
TGCGCCAGCAGCTTAATTCGCGCCGAGCAGTACTTC
CASSLIRAEQYF
>TRBJ1-1|NA|TRBD1|TRBV4-2
TGTGCCAGCAGCCGGGGCGGACAGGTCTCTGAAGCTTTCTTT
CASSRGGQVSEAFF
>TRBJ2-3|NA|NA|TRBV11-2
TGTGCCAGCAGTCGAAACGGGGGTGGTGCAGATACGCAGTATTTT
CASSRNGGGADTQYF
>TRBJ2-7|NA|TRBD2|TRBV15
TGTGCCACCAGCAGCTTCGGGGGGGCGTCCTACGAGCAGTACTTC
CATSSFGGASYEQYF
>TRBJ2-6|NA|NA|TRBV7-3
TGTGCCAGCAGCTCCCCACTCTCTGGGGCCAACGTCCTGACTTTC
CASSSPLSGANVLTF
>TRBJ1-5|NA|TRBD1|TRBV27
TGTGCCAGCAGTCTGGCTTGGACAGGGAATCAGCCCCAGCATTTT
CASSLAWTGNQPQHF
>TRBJ2-5|NA|TRBD2|TRBV7-2
TGTGCCAGCAGCGCACGTTCAGCGGGGGGCCAAGAGACCCAGTACTTC
CASSARSAGGQETQYF
>TRBJ2-7|NA|NA|TRBV25-1
TGTGCCAGCAGTGAATACACGACAGAGAACGAGCAGTACTTC
CASSEYTTENEQYF
>TRBJ2-5|NA|TRBD2|TRBV7-2
TGTGCCAGCAGGCGTACTAGCGGGGGGCTGGAGACCCAGTACTTC
CASRRTSGGLETQYF
>TRBJ2-5|NA|NA|TRBV5-1
TGCGCCAGCTCGGTCCAAGAGACCCAGTACTTC
CASSVQETQYF
>TRBJ1-1|NA|NA|TRBV2
TGTGCCAGCCAGTGGGAAGGGTCAGGGGCCGAAGCTTTCTTT
CASQWEGSGAEAFF
>TRBJ2-6|NA|TRBD1|TRBV5-4
TGTGCCAGCAGCTTTGGACAGGGGAGCTCTGGGGCCAACGTCCTGACTTTC
CASSFGQGSSGANVLTF
>TRBJ1-1|NA|TRBD1|TRBV20-1
TGCAGTGCCGAGGGGGCGGTTGAAGCTTTCTTT
CSAEGAVEAFF
>TRBJ2-1|few|NA|TRBV25-1
TGTGCCAGCAGTGAATATTGGGGGCCCGAAGGGAATGAGCAGTTCTTC
CASSEYWGPEGNEQFF
>TRBJ1-6|NA|NA|TRBV27
TGTGCCAGCAGTTGGGGAGGGTACGATTCACCCCTCCACTTT
CASSWGGYDSPLHF
>TRBJ2-7|few|NA|TRBV6-1
TGTGCCAGCAGTGATTGGGCCGCCTACGAGCAGTACTTC
CASSDWAAYEQYF
>TRBJ1-2|once|NA|TRBV30
TGTGCCTGGAGCCCTACAGAAGTCTATGGCTACACCTTC
CAWSPTEVYGYTF
>TRBJ1-4|few|NA|TRBV5-6
TGTGCCAGCAGCGGAAGTGGGGGGGCGGAAAAACTGTTTTTT
CASSGSGGAEKLFF
>TRBJ1-5|NA|NA|TRBV6-6
TGTGCCAGCAGCTCTCTAGGAAATAGCAATCAGCCCCAGCATTTT
CASSSLGNSNQPQHF
>TRBJ2-1|NA|TRBD2|TRBV6-1
TGTGCCAGCGGGACTAGCGGGGGTTTTTTGGATGAGCAGTTCTTC
CASGTSGGFLDEQFF
>TRBJ1-4|NA|NA|TRBV5-6
TGTGCCAGCAGCTTGCGGGGAGCTAATGAAAAACTGTTTTTT
CASSLRGANEKLFF
>TRBJ2-5|NA|NA|TRBV7-9
TGTGCCAGCAGCTTAGCACTTCAAGAGACCCAGTACTTC
CASSLALQETQYF
>TRBJ1-3|NA|TRBD1|TRBV14
TGTGCCAGCAGCCGGACAGGGGCTGGAAACACCATATATTTT
CASSRTGAGNTIYF
>TRBJ2-1|NA|NA|TRBV10-2
TGCGCCAGCAGCCGCGGGCCCTACAATGAGCAGTTCTTC
CASSRGPYNEQFF
>TRBJ2-5|NA|TRBD1|TRBV5-6
TGTGCCAGCAGCTTAGGCCAGACAGGGGGCAGAGAGACCCAGTACTTC
CASSLGQTGGRETQYF
>TRBJ1-2|NA|TRBD1|TRBV25-1
TGTGCCAGCAGAGGGACAGGGGATTACCATGGCTACACCTTC
CASRGTGDYHGYTF
>TRBJ2-7|NA|NA|TRBV18
TGTGCCAGCTCACCGAACGGACAAGGCTACGAGCAGTACTTC
CASSPNGQGYEQYF
>TRBJ2-7|NA|TRBD1|TRBV6-6
TGTGCCAGCAGTTACGCCGGTGGGGACAGCTACGAGCAGTACTTC
CASSYAGGDSYEQYF
>TRBJ1-6|NA|NA|TRBV28
TGTGCCAGCAGTCTCGGGGGGGATTCACCCCTCCACTTT
CASSLGGDSPLHF
>TRBJ1-1|NA|TRBD1|TRBV5-1
TGCGCCAGCAGCTTGGGACCCCAGGGGGACACTGAAGCTTTCTTT
CASSLGPQGDTEAFF
>TRBJ2-2|NA|NA|TRBV2
TGTGCCAGCAGTCAAAATACTAGGTCCGGGGAGCTGTTTTTT
CASSQNTRSGELFF
>TRBJ2-7|NA|NA|TRBV5-4
TGTGCCAGCAGCCCCACCCGGAGAACAGGGTTGTACGAGCAGTACTTC
CASSPTRRTGLYEQYF
>TRBJ2-1|NA|NA|TRBV30
TGTGCCTGGAGTACAGGGTCATTGGAGTTCTTC
CAWSTGSLEFF
>TRBJ1-4|NA|NA|TRBV30
TGTGCCTGGAGTGTTTGGACAGAGATTAATGAAAAACTGTTTTTT
CAWSVWTEINEKLFF
>TRBJ1-2|NA|NA|TRBV29-1
TGCAGCGTTGACGACAATTTAAGCTTCTTC
CSVDDNLSFF
>TRBJ2-3|few|TRBD1|TRBV5-1
TGCGCCAGCAGCTCCGGGACAGGGGGCGCGGATACGCAGTATTTT
CASSSGTGGADTQYF
>TRBJ1-1|NA|NA|TRBV7-9
TGTGCCAGCAGCTTAATGTCTTCCGAAGCTTTCTTT
CASSLMSSEAFF
>TRBJ2-7|NA|TRBD1|TRBV19
TGTGCCAGTAGTCGACAGGGGACCTCCTACGAGCAGTACTTC
CASSRQGTSYEQYF
>TRBJ2-7|NA|NA|TRBV28
TGTGCCAGCAGTCTAGGGGGGGGGAACTACTACGAGCAGTACTTC
CASSLGGGNYYEQYF
>TRBJ1-2|NA|TRBD1|TRBV5-1
TGCGCCAGCAGCTTACAGGGGCCACCCTTAGCGAGCTACACCTTC
CASSLQGPPLASYTF
>TRBJ1-4|NA|NA|TRBV5-1
TGCGCTAGCAGCATTAGCCAGGCGAGGGATGAAAAACTGTTTTTT
CASSISQARDEKLFF
>TRBJ2-5|NA|TRBD2|TRBV11-2
TGTGCCAGCAGCTTGGCGGGAGCACAAGAGACCCAGTACTTC
CASSLAGAQETQYF
>TRBJ1-1|NA|NA|TRBV2
TGTGCCAGAAACGACAGGTCGCTCACTGAAGCTTTCTTT
CARNDRSLTEAFF
>TRBJ1-6|NA|TRBD1|TRBV7-8
TGTGCCAGCAGCCTAGACGGGACAGGATATTCACCCCTCCACTTT
CASSLDGTGYSPLHF
>TRBJ2-3|few|TRBD2|TRBV4-1
TGCGCCAGCAGCCGTTCTGGACTAGCGGGAGGTGGCACAGATACGCAGTATTTT
CASSRSGLAGGGTDTQYF
>TRBJ2-7|NA|TRBD1|TRBV2
TGTGCCAGCAGTGAAGGAGGGACAGGGTACGACGAGCAGTACTTC
CASSEGGTGYDEQYF
>TRBJ1-2|NA|NA|TRBV28
TGTGCCAGCAGTCGATCTGGGGGCAATTATGGCTACACCTTC
CASSRSGGNYGYTF
>TRBJ2-2|NA|TRBD2|TRBV19
TGTGCCACGAGAAAGGGGACTAGCGGGTTGGCCGGGGAGCTGTTTTTT
CATRKGTSGLAGELFF
>TRBJ1-1|once|NA|TRBV30
TGTGCCTGGAGTGGGCAGGCTAACACTGAAGCTTTCTTT
CAWSGQANTEAFF
>TRBJ2-7|few|TRBD1|TRBV2
TGTGCCAGCAAGGACAGGGGCGTTTACGAGCAGTACTTC
CASKDRGVYEQYF
>TRBJ2-7|NA|NA|TRBV11-3
TGTGCCAGCAGCTCCGGGCCCTCTAGCTCCGAGCAGTACTTC
CASSSGPSSSEQYF